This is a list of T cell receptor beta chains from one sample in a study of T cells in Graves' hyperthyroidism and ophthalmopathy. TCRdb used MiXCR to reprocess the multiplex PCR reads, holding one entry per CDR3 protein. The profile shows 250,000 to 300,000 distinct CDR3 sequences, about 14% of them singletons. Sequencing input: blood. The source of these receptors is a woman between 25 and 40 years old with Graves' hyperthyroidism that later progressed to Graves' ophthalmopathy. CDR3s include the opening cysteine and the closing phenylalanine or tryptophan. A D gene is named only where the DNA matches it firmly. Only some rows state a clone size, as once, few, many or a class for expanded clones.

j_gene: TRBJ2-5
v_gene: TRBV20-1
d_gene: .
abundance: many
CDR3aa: CSASTGSVGTQYF
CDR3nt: TGCAGTGCTTCAACAGGGTCTGTGGGTACCCAGTACTTC

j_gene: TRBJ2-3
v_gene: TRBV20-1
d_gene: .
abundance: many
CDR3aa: CSALDVNTDTQYF
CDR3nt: TGCAGTGCCCTGGACGTCAACACAGATACGCAGTATTTT

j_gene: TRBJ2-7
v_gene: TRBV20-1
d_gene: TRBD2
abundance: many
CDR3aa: CSANPGGSGHYEQYF
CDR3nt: TGCAGTGCTAACCCGGGGGGTAGCGGCCACTACGAGCAGTACTTC

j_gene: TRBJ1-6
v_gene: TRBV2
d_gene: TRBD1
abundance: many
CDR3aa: CASSDDRGAYNSPLHF
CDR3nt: TGTGCCAGCAGTGACGACAGGGGAGCCTATAATTCACCCCTCCACTTT

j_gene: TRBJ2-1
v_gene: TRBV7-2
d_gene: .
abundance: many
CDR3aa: CASSRAGPSYNEQFF
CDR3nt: TGTGCCAGCAGCCGGGCCGGCCCCTCCTACAATGAGCAGTTCTTC

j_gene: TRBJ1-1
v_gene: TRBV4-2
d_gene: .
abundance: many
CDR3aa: CASSQDLSMNTEAFF
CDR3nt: TGTGCCAGCAGCCAAGATCTAAGCATGAACACTGAAGCTTTCTTT

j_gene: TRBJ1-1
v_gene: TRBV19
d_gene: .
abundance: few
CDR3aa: CASFLGLEAFF
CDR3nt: TGTGCCAGTTTCCTTGGGCTTGAAGCTTTCTTT

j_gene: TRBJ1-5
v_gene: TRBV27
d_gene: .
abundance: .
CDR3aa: CASSLSNGKPQHF
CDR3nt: TGTGCCAGCAGTTTATCGAACGGGAAGCCCCAGCATTTT

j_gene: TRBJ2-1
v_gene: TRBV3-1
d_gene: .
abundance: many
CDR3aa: CASTRGNEQFF
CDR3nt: TGTGCCAGCACCAGGGGCAATGAGCAGTTCTTC

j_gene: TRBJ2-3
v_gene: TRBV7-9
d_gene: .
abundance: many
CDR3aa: CASSGAGFTDTQYF
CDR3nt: TGTGCCAGCAGCGGGGCGGGATTCACAGATACGCAGTATTTT

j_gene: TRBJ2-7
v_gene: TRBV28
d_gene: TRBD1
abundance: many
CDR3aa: CASRYPGQGAAEQYF
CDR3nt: TGTGCCAGCAGGTATCCGGGACAGGGGGCCGCCGAGCAGTACTTC

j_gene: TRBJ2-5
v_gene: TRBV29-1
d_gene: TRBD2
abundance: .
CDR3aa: CSVQAGLAGEKTQYF
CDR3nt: TGCAGCGTTCAGGCCGGACTAGCGGGCGAAAAGACCCAGTACTTC

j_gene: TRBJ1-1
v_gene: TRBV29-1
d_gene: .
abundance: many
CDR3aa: CSVDSPGFRLTNTEAFF
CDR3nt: TGCAGCGTTGATAGTCCCGGGTTCCGTCTGACGAACACTGAAGCTTTCTTT

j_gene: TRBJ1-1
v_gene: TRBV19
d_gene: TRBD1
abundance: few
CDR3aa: CASSINRGMTEAFF
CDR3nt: TGTGCCAGTAGTATCAACAGGGGGATGACTGAAGCTTTCTTT

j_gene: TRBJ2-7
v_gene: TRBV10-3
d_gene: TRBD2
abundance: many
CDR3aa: CAISPSGRSYEQYF
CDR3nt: TGTGCCATCAGTCCCAGCGGGAGGTCCTACGAGCAGTACTTC

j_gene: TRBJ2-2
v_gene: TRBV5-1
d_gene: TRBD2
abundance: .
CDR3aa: CASRGPSGSNGELFF
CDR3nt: TGCGCCAGCAGGGGTCCTAGCGGGAGCAACGGGGAGCTGTTTTTT

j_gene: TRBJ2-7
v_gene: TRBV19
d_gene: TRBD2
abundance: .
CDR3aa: CASSRGLGNFEQYF
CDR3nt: TGTGCCAGTAGTAGGGGACTAGGTAATTTCGAGCAGTACTTC

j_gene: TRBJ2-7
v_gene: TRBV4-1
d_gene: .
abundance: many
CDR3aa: CASSQPGLDYEQYF
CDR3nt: TGCGCCAGCAGCCAACCGGGACTTGACTACGAGCAGTACTTC

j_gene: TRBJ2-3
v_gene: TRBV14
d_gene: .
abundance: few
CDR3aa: CASSSLGTLPGDTQYF
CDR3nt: TGTGCCAGCAGCTCGCTCGGGACTCTTCCTGGAGATACGCAGTATTTT

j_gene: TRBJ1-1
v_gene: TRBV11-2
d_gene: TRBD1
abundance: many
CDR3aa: CASSSTGQPNTEAFF
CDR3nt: TGTGCCAGCAGCTCGACGGGACAGCCGAACACTGAAGCTTTCTTT

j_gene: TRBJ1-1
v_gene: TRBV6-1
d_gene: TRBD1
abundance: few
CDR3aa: CASTGGQGNTEAFF
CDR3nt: TGTGCCAGCACCGGGGGACAGGGAAACACTGAAGCTTTCTTT

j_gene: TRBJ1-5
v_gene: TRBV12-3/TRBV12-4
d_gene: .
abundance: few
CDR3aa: CASSTDLGSRPQHF
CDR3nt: TGTGCCAGCAGTACGGATCTAGGAAGTCGGCCCCAGCATTTT

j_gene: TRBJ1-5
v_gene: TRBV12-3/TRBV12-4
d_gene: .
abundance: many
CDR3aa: CASSFITGGQPQHF
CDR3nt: TGTGCCAGCAGTTTTATTACGGGGGGTCAGCCCCAGCATTTT

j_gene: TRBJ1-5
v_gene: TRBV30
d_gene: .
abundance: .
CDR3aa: CAWSPHSNQPQHF
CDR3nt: TGTGCCTGGAGCCCCCATAGCAATCAGCCCCAGCATTTT

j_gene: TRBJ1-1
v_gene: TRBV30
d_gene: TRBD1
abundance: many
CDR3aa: CAWDRGLYDTEAFF
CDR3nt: TGTGCCTGGGACAGGGGGCTTTATGACACTGAAGCTTTCTTT

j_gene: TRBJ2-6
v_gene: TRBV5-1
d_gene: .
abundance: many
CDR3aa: CASSLGGGAGANVLTF
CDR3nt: TGCGCCAGCAGCTTGGGTGGAGGGGCTGGGGCCAACGTCCTGACTTTC

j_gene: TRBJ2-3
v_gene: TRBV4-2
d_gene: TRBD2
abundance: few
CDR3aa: CASSQVAGVGTDTQYF
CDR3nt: TGTGCCAGCAGCCAGGTAGCGGGAGTGGGCACAGATACGCAGTATTTT

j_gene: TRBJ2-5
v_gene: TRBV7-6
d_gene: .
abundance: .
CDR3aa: CASSPRQRSQETQYF
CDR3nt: TGTGCCAGCAGCCCCCGCCAGCGATCCCAAGAGACCCAGTACTTC

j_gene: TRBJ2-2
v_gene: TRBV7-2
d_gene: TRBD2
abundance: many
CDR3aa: CASSSRTSGRANPGELFF
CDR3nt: TGTGCCAGCAGCTCTCGGACTAGCGGGAGGGCCAATCCCGGGGAGCTGTTTTTT

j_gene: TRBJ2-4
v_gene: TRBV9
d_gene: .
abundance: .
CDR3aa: CASSVSGAENIQYF
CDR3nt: TGTGCCAGCAGCGTGTCGGGAGCGGAGAACATTCAGTACTTC

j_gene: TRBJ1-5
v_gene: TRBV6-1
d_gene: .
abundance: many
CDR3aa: CASSARDNQPQHF
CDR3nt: TGTGCCAGCAGTGCGCGAGATAATCAGCCCCAGCATTTT

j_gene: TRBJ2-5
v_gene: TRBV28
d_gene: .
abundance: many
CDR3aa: CASRDPGETQYF
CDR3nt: TGTGCCAGCAGAGACCCCGGGGAGACCCAGTACTTC

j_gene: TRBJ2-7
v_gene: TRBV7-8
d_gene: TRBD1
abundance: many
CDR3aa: CASSFEGQGLEQYF
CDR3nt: TGTGCCAGCAGCTTTGAAGGACAGGGCCTCGAGCAGTACTTC

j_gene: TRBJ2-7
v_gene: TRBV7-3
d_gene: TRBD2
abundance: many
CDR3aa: CASSFTPTTSDEQYF
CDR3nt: TGTGCCAGCAGCTTCACACCGACGACTAGCGACGAGCAGTACTTC

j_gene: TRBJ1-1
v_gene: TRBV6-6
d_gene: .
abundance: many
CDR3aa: CASSYSDSLEAFF
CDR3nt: TGTGCCAGCAGTTACTCAGACAGCCTTGAAGCTTTCTTT

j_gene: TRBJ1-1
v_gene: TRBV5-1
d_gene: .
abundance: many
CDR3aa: CASSLANSNTEAFF
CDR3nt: TGCGCCAGCAGCTTAGCAAACTCGAACACTGAAGCTTTCTTT

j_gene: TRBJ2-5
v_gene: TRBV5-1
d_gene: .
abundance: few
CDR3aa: CASAAGSPGTQYF
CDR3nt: TGCGCCAGCGCGGCGGGGTCCCCGGGGACCCAGTACTTC

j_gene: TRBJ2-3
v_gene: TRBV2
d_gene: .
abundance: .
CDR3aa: CASNLGGFVTDTQYF
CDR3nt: TGTGCCAGCAACCTCGGGGGATTCGTCACAGATACGCAGTATTTT

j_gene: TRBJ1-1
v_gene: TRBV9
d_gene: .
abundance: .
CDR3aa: CASSVGKSGTEAFF
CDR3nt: TGTGCCAGCAGCGTAGGAAAATCCGGCACTGAAGCTTTCTTT

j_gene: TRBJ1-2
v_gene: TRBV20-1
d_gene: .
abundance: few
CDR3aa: CSARVQQRGYTF
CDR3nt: TGCAGTGCTAGAGTCCAACAGAGAGGCTACACCTTC

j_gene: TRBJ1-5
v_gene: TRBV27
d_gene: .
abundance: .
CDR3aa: CASNSGALRGDQPQHF
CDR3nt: TGTGCCAGCAACAGCGGGGCTCTCCGGGGGGATCAGCCCCAGCATTTT

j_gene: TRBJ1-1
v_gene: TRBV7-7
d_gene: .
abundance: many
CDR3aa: CASSFNNGTVNTEAFF
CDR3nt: TGTGCTAGCAGCTTCAACAACGGGACGGTGAACACTGAAGCTTTCTTT

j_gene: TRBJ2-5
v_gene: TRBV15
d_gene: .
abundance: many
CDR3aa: CATSRVTPWIGETQYF
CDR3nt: TGTGCCACCAGCAGAGTCACACCTTGGATAGGGGAGACCCAGTACTTC

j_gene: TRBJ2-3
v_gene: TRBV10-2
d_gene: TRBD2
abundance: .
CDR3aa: CASSEDSGMVADTQYF
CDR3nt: TGCGCCAGCAGTGAGGATAGCGGGATGGTAGCAGATACGCAGTATTTT

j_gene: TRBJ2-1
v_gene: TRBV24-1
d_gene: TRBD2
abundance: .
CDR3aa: CATSDGNSGHSYNEQFF
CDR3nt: TGTGCCACCAGTGATGGGAATAGCGGGCACTCCTACAATGAGCAGTTCTTC

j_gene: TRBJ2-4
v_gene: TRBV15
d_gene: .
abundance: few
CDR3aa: CATSRFNYNIQYF
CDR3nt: TGTGCCACCAGCCGATTCAATTACAACATTCAGTACTTC

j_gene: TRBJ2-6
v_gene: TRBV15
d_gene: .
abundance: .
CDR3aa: CATTMGRGANVLTF
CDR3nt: TGTGCCACCACTATGGGGAGAGGGGCCAACGTCCTGACTTTC

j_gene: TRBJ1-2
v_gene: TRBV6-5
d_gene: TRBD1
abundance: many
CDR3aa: CASSYSGQGSFGYTF
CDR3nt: TGTGCCAGCAGTTACTCCGGACAGGGATCTTTTGGCTACACCTTC

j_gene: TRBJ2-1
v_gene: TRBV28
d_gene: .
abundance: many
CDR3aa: CASSLSGPLNEQFF
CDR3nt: TGTGCCAGCAGTTTATCAGGACCCCTCAATGAGCAGTTCTTC

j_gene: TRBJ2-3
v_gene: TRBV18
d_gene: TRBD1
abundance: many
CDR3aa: CASSPLQGADTDTQYF
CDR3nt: TGTGCCAGCTCACCACTACAGGGGGCGGATACAGATACGCAGTATTTT

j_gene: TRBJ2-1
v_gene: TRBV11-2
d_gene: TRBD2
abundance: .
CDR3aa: CASSLEVSGYNEQFF
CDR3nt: TGTGCCAGCAGCTTAGAGGTTAGCGGGTACAATGAGCAGTTCTTC

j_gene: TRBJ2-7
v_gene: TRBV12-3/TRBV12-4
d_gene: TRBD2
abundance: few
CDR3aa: CASSPLAGYGEQYF
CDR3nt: TGTGCCAGCAGCCCACTAGCGGGATACGGCGAGCAGTACTTC

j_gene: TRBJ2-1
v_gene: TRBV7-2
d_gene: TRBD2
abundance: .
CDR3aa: CAGSLYSREAPYNEQFF
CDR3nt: TGTGCCGGCAGCTTGTATTCGCGGGAGGCCCCCTACAATGAGCAGTTCTTC

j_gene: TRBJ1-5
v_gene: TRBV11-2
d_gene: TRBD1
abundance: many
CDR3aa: CASSSQGANQPQHF
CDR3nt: TGTGCCAGCAGCTCACAGGGGGCCAATCAGCCCCAGCATTTT

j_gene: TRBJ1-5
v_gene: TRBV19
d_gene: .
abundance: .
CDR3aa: CASSIGAQPQHF
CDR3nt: TGTGCCAGTAGTATCGGGGCTCAGCCCCAGCATTTT

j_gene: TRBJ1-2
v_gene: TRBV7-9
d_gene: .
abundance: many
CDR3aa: CASSLGQGGIGYTF
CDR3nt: TGTGCCAGCAGCTTGGGCCAGGGCGGTATTGGCTACACCTTC

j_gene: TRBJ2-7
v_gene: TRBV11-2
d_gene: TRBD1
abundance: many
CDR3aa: CASSLDGDRRYEQYF
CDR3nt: TGTGCCAGCAGCTTAGATGGGGACAGGAGGTACGAGCAGTACTTC

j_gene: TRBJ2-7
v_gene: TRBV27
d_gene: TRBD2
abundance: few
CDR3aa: CASSLSLSGGKYEQYF
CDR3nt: TGTGCCAGCAGTTTAAGTCTGTCGGGAGGGAAATACGAGCAGTACTTC

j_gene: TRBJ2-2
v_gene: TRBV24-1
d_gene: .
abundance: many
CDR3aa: CATSATPGGDTGELFF
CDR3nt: TGTGCCACCAGTGCAACGCCAGGAGGAGACACCGGGGAGCTGTTTTTT